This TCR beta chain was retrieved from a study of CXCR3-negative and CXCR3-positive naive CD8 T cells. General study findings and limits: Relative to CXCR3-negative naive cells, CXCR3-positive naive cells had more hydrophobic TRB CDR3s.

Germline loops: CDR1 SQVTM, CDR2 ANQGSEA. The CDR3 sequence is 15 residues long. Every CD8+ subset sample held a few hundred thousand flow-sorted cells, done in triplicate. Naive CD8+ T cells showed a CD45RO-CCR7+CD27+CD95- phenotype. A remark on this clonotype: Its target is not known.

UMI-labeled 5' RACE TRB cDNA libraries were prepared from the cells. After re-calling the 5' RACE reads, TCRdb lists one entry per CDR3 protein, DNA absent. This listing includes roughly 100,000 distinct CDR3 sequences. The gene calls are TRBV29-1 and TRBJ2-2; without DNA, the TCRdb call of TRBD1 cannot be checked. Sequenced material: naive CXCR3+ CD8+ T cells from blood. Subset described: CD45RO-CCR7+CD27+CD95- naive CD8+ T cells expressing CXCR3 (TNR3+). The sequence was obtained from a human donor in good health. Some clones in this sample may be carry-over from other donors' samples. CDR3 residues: CSVEWGGTNTGELFF.